This TCR beta chain was found in a study of cytomegalovirus exposure and HLA in healthy donors. The V and J ends lost 4 bases and 10 bases, in that order; junction bases with no gene match: 13. Germline CDR1 is SGHDT and CDR2 is YYEEEE. The CDR3 is 15 residues long. PCR involved 60 Vbeta and 13 Jbeta primers. Produced via immunoSEQ multiplex PCR; TCRdb's table is partial and in-frame only. The data show roughly 220,000 clones, with more than 65% seen just once and less than 2% held by the top ten. The clonotype comes from a woman aged 25 to 39 in good health and CMV-seronegative. The rearrangement uses TRBV5-6 and TRBJ2-1, with 8 bases lining up with TRBD2. The sequenced sample consisted of PBMCs. The DNA for the CDR3 is TGTGCCAGCAGCGGCGGGAGGCCCAGGTTGGAAGAGCAGTTCTTC. Amino acids: CASSGGRPRLEEQFF. Full variable domain (rest looked up from reference TRBV5-6 and TRBJ2-1): DAGVTQSPTHLIKTRGQQVTLRCSPKSGHDTVSWYQQALGQGPQFIFQYYEEEERQRGNFPDRFSGHQFPNYSSELNVNALLLGDSALYLCASSGGRPRLEEQFFGPGTRLTVL.